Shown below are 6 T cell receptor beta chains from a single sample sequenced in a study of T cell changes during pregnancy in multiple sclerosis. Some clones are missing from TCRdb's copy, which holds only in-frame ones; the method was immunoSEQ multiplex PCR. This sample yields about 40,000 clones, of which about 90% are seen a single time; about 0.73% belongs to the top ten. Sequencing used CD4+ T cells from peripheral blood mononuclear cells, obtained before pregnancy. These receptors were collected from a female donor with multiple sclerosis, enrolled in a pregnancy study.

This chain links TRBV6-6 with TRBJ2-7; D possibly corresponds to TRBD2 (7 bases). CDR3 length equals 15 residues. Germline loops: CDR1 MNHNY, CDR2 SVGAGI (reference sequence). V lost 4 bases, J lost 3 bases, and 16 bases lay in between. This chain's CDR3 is CASSFQKGGIYEQYF. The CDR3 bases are TGTGCCAGCAGTTTTCAAAAGGGGGGGATCTACGAGCAGTACTTC.

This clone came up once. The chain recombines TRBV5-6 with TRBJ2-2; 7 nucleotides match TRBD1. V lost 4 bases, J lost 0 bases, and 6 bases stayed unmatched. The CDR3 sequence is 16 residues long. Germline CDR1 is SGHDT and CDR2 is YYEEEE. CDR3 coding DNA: TGTGCCAGCAGCGAGCTCGGGACAGCGAACACCGGGGAGCTGTTTTTT. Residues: CASSELGTANTGELFF. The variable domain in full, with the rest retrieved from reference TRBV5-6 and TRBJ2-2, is DAGVTQSPTHLIKTRGQQVTLRCSPKSGHDTVSWYQQALGQGPQFIFQYYEEEERQRGNFPDRFSGHQFPNYSSELNVNALLLGDSALYLCASSELGTANTGELFFGEGSRLTVL.

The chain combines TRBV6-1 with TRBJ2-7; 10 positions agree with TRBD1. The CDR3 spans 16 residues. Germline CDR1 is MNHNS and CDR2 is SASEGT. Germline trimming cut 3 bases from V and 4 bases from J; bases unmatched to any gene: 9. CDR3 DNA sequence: TGTGCCAGCAGTGACCCCCCGGGACAGGGGATGTACGAGCAGTACTTC. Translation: CASSDPPGQGMYEQYF.

CDR3 nucleotide sequence: TGTGCCAGTAGTACACCGACAGGGTTGGGGTCCTACGAGCAGTACTTC. Amino acid sequence: CASSTPTGLGSYEQYF. The genes are TRBV19 and TRBJ2-7; TRBD1 aligns across 7 bases. Germline V CDR1 and CDR2: LNHDA, SQIVND (reference sequence). This CDR3 comprises 16 residues. V shed 4 bases, J shed 1 base, and the junction held 10 bases outside the gene matches. The variable domain in full, completed from reference TRBV19 and TRBJ2-7, reads DGGITQSPKYLFRKEGQNVTLSCEQNLNHDAMYWYRQDPGQGLRLIYYSQIVNDFQKGDIAEGYSVSREKKESFPLTVTSAQKNPTAFYLCASSTPTGLGSYEQYFGPGTRLTVT.

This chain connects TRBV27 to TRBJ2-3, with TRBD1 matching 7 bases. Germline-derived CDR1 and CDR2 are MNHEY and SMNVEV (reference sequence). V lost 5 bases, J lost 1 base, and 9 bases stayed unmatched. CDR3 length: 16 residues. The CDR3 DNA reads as TGTGCCAGCAGTGCTGACAGGGTAGGTGGCACAGATACGCAGTATTTT. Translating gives CASSADRVGGTDTQYF.

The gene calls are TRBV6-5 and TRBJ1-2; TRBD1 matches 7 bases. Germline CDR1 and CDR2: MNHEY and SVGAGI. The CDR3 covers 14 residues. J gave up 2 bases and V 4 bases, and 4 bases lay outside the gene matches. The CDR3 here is CASSSGQRNYGYTF. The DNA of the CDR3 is TGTGCCAGCAGTTCGGGACAGAGAAACTATGGCTACACCTTC.